The 20 T cell receptor beta chains presented below share a single source sample, sequenced in a study of shared clonotypes between healthy human individuals. Data came from immunoSEQ multiplex PCR; TCRdb stores just in-frame clones and leaves some out. The table shows approximately 2,200,000 clones, with approximately 94% occurring only once. Naive CD8 populations comprised CD45RO-negative cells positively selected for CCR7, excluding terminally differentiated effector memory CD45RA+ cells. Sequencing was carried out using naive CD8+ T cells from PBMCs. Receptors originate from a man between 18 and 29 years old in good health. Some clones in this sample may be carry-over from other donors' samples.

The chain uses TRBV7-3 and TRBJ2-3, with 7 bases identical to TRBD2. The CDR3 totals 15 residues. V trimming: 5 bases; J trimming: 4 bases; junction bases outside the gene matches: 9. From germline, CDR1 is SGHTA and CDR2 FQGTGA. CDR3 DNA sequence: TGTGCCAGCAGCCCGTCGGCGGGAGAGGCAGATACGCAGTATTTT. It codes for CASSPSAGEADTQYF.

This chain connects TRBV30 to TRBJ1-3, with D unresolved. V was cut by 7 bases and J by 3 bases, with 13 bases left in between. Germline CDR1 reads GTSNPN; CDR2 reads SVGIG (reference sequence). The CDR3 is 13 residues long. As DNA, the CDR3 is TGTGCCTCGGCCGTAGTTAATGGAAACACCATATATTTT. Its translation is CASAVVNGNTIYF.

CDR3 loop: CASSAAQETQYF. DNA for the CDR3: TGTGCCAGCAGTGCAGCCCAAGAGACCCAGTACTTC. The chain carries TRBV2 and TRBJ2-5; D is unresolved. V lost 4 bases to trimming and J lost 1 base, with 4 bases between them. This CDR3 is built from 12 residues. Germline V gene sequence: CDR1 SNHLY, CDR2 FYNNEI.

The chain couples TRBV27 to TRBJ2-2, with D unclear. This CDR3 spans 14 amino acids. Trimming took off 3 bases at V and 5 bases at J, with 10 bases between the two ends. Germline CDR1 MNHEY, CDR2 SMNVEV (reference sequence). As DNA, the CDR3 is TGTGCCAGCAGTTTCTTAGGATTAACCGGGGAGCTGTTTTTT. Protein product: CASSFLGLTGELFF.

This clone was counted once. The chain links TRBV27 to TRBJ2-7, with D perhaps TRBD1 (6 bases). Germline V CDR1 and CDR2: MNHEY, SMNVEV (reference sequence). Trimming cost V 3 bases and J 4 bases, with 16 bases left between them. The CDR3 loop spans 15 amino acids. CDR3 region: CASSLGADRSYEQYF. The CDR3 region has the DNA TGTGCCAGCAGTTTGGGCGCGGACAGATCATACGAGCAGTACTTC.

The chain is built from TRBV9 and TRBJ2-1, with D possibly matching TRBD2 (5 bases). Germline assignment: CDR1 SGDLS and CDR2 YYNGEE. V lost 0 bases and J lost 12, with 22 bases in between. The CDR3 sequence is 16 residues long. The DNA of the CDR3 is TGTGCCAGCAGCGTAGGTGGCGGGCAGGCTGACCCCGGGCAGTTCTTC. Protein: CASSVGGGQADPGQFF.

CDR3 protein: CASRVGQAILATNEKLFF. In nucleotides, the CDR3 is TGCGCCAGCAGGGTGGGACAGGCGATACTCGCAACTAATGAAAAACTGTTTTTT. V usage is TRBV4-1 and J usage is TRBJ1-4, with TRBD1 matching over 8 bases. The CDR3 covers 18 residues. CDR1 is MGHRA, CDR2 YSYEKL, per germline. The V and J ends lost 6 bases and 0 bases, in that order; junction bases with no gene match: 12.

The chain is built from TRBV6-4 and TRBJ2-1; a weak D match, TRBD2 (5 bases). V gave up 11 bases and J gave up 4 bases, with 12 bases separating them. The germline V gene encodes CDR1 MRHNA and CDR2 SNTAGT. CDR3 length: 12 amino acids. Here the CDR3 DNA reads TGTGCCCGCGGAGCGGATTACAATGAGCAGTTCTTC. It translates to CARGADYNEQFF.

The chain carries TRBV4-2 and TRBJ1-5; D not certain. Trimming left V 1 base short and J 6 bases short, with 4 bases between. CDR3 length equals 12 residues. CDR1 LGHNA and CDR2 YNFKEQ come from the germline V gene. The CDR3 sequence: CASSQGTQPQHF. As DNA, the CDR3 is TGTGCCAGCAGCCAAGGAACTCAGCCCCAGCATTTT.

The chain combines TRBV6-5 with TRBJ2-5; D is unresolved. The CDR3 is made up of 13 amino acids. The germline CDR1 and CDR2 sequences are MNHEY and SVGAGI. V was pared by 2 bases and J by 2 bases, with 6 bases between. In DNA, the CDR3 is TGTGCCAGCAGTTACCACTTACAAGAGACCCAGTACTTC. It codes for CASSYHLQETQYF.

Note on this clone: Other DNA sequences in this sample translate to the same CDR3. The J gene is TRBJ2-7, the V gene TRBV9, with TRBD1 identical over 8 bases. The germline V gene encodes CDR1 SGDLS and CDR2 YYNGEE. The CDR3 loop spans 15 amino acids. Trimming removed 3 bases from V and 1 base from J; junction bases left unmatched: 6. The DNA of the CDR3 is TGTGCCAGCAGCGCAGGGACAGGTCCATCCTACGAGCAGTACTTC. Amino acids: CASSAGTGPSYEQYF.

This clone has only one observation. This chain joins TRBV5-6 and TRBJ1-2; TRBD1 agrees at 10 bases. Unmatched junction bases numbered 7, after V lost 4 bases and J lost 7 bases. Germline-derived CDR1 and CDR2 are SGHDT and YYEEEE. The CDR3 runs to 14 residues. CDR3 nucleotide sequence: TGTGCCAGCAGCCCAGGGACAGGGGTGTTTGGCTACACCTTC. Translation: CASSPGTGVFGYTF.

About this clone itself: The identical CDR3 is also encoded by other nucleotide sequences in the sample. This chain uses TRBV28 with TRBJ2-7; D remains unclear. CDR1 is MDHEN and CDR2 is SYDVKM in the germline V gene. Trimming removed 1 base from V and 3 bases from J, with 10 bases in between. The CDR3 contains 14 residues. DNA for the CDR3: TGTGCCAGCAGTTTATCTGGTCGCGGCTACGAGCAGTACTTC. Protein: CASSLSGRGYEQYF.

This clone has just one count. The chain combines TRBV27 with TRBJ2-3; 8 positions match TRBD2. The CDR3 is 16 amino acids. The germline CDR1 and CDR2 sequences are MNHEY and SMNVEV (reference sequence). J was trimmed by 0 bases and V by 7 bases; bases with no gene match: 9. The CDR3 sequence: CASTDWASGSTDTQYF. As DNA, the CDR3 is TGTGCCAGCACCGATTGGGCTAGCGGGAGCACAGATACGCAGTATTTT.

The rearrangement uses TRBV4-1 and TRBJ2-7, with 7 bases matching TRBD1. CDR1 MGHRA and CDR2 YSYEKL come from the germline V gene. The CDR3 has 14 amino acids. Trimming cost V 5 bases and J 5 bases; bases outside gene matches: 9. The CDR3 DNA reads TGCGCCAGCAGCACCCGACAGGGAATCCACGAGCAGTACTTC. This codes for CASSTRQGIHEQYF.

This rearrangement joins TRBV27 to TRBJ2-7; 8 bases line up with TRBD1. With V trimmed by 8 bases and J by 3 bases, 9 bases remained unmatched. There are 14 residues in the CDR3. CDR1 and CDR2 (germline): MNHEY, SMNVEV (reference sequence). CDR3 sequence reads: CASGRGQGYYEQYF. CDR3 in DNA: TGTGCCAGCGGAAGAGGACAGGGTTACTACGAGCAGTACTTC.

The chain links TRBV27 to TRBJ2-6; D remains unclear. The CDR3 has 14 amino acids. Germline lookup yields CDR1 MNHEY and CDR2 SMNVEV (reference sequence). V lost 8 bases to trimming and J lost 0 bases, with 8 bases between them. This chain's CDR3 is CASAQLSGANVLTF. As DNA, the CDR3 is TGTGCCAGCGCTCAACTCTCTGGGGCCAACGTCCTGACTTTC.

Comments on this clone: At the DNA level, this CDR3 is encoded by other sequences in the same sample as well. The genes are TRBV11-2 and TRBJ2-7; 7 bases are a match to TRBD1. CDR3 length: 13 residues. Germline values: CDR1 SGHAT, CDR2 FQNNGV. Trimming removed 5 bases from V and 2 bases from J; junction bases left unmatched: 3. CDR3 sequence reads: CASSLGQTYEQYF. As DNA, the CDR3 is TGTGCCAGCAGCCTGGGACAGACCTACGAGCAGTACTTC.

The J gene is TRBJ2-1, the V gene TRBV18; D gene ambiguous. Per the germline V gene, CDR1 is KGHSH and CDR2 is LQKENI. CDR3 length equals 14 residues. V was shortened by 0 bases and J by 6 bases, with 9 bases between the two germline ends. As DNA, the CDR3 is TGTGCCAGCTCACCACCGTCCGAGAGCAATGAGCAGTTCTTC. Translating gives CASSPPSESNEQFF.

For this clone: The same CDR3 arises from other DNA sequences in this sample as well. CDR3: CASSIMGYSNQPQHF. The CDR3 nucleotides read TGTGCCAGTAGTATAATGGGGTATAGCAATCAGCCCCAGCATTTT. The chain joins TRBV19 to TRBJ1-5; D unresolved. CDR3 length: 15 residues. The V end was cut by 2 bases, the J end by 0 bases, with 8 bases between. CDR1 is LNHDA and CDR2 is SQIVND in the germline V gene (reference sequence).